This is a list of T cell receptor beta chains from one sample in a study of cytomegalovirus exposure and HLA in healthy donors. Assay: immunoSEQ multiplex PCR; the TCRdb copy retains only in-frame clones and omits some. The repertoire holds about 280,000 clones, with about 87% as singletons. The sample was PBMCs. The receptor source for this set is a woman aged 18-29 years in good health and CMV-seronegative. Each CDR3 is given with its conserved first and last residue.

j_call | cdr3_length | v_call | cdr3_aa
TRBJ2-4 | 17 | TRBV5-6 | CASSLSVLAGPKNIQYF
TRBJ1-1 | 15 | TRBV9 | CASSFTGASGTEAFF
TRBJ1-1 | 12 | TRBV25-1 | CASRTPNTEAFF
TRBJ2-5 | 14 | TRBV29-1 | CSVEDQVVKETQYF
TRBJ1-5 | 15 | TRBV9 | CASSLHDRVNQPQHF
TRBJ2-7 | 12 | TRBV5-6 | CASSGTGKEQYF
TRBJ1-2 | 15 | TRBV7-2 | CASSSTGSNPFGYTF
TRBJ2-1 | 15 | TRBV9 | CASSPSGTSYNEQFF
TRBJ2-7 | 15 | TRBV4-1 | CASSSRQVNSYEQYF
TRBJ1-6 | 14 | TRBV9 | CASSTSSYNSPLHF
NA | 16 | TRBV13 | CASSPLSGTLSYEQYF
TRBJ2-6 | 14 | TRBV18 | CASSPASGANVLTF
TRBJ2-7 | 15 | TRBV18 | CASSFREGSSYEQYF
TRBJ2-1 | 14 | TRBV13 | CASMKAGGLNEQFF
TRBJ2-3 | 15 | TRBV14 | CASSQKQGVTDTQYF
TRBJ2-3 | 15 | TRBV7-3 | CASSDAGPVTDTQYF
TRBJ2-3 | 15 | TRBV13 | CASSLRLAGGPRGYF
TRBJ1-2 | 14 | TRBV5-6 | CASRQPGQNYGYTF
TRBJ2-7 | 13 | TRBV18 | CASSPFPSGEQYF
TRBJ2-1 | 15 | TRBV6-4 | CASSQAGGSYNEQFF
TRBJ1-4 | 13 | TRBV11-2 | CASSLSSGRKLFF
TRBJ2-2 | 13 | TRBV7-9 | CASSLFSAGELFF
TRBJ2-7 | 13 | TRBV9 | CASSGTGGYEQYF
TRBJ2-3 | 14 | TRBV7-9 | CSSSRDSDTDTQYF
TRBJ1-2 | 14 | TRBV6-6 | CASSYSRTSYGYTF
TRBJ2-2 | 15 | TRBV10-1 | CASNRPLELTGELFF
TRBJ2-7 | 14 | TRBV7-3 | CASSLTGQGYEQYF
TRBJ1-1 | 14 | TRBV11-2 | CASSRQGWTTEAFF
TRBJ2-1 | 16 | TRBV6-5 | CASSYSETSGYNEQFF